This TCR beta chain was documented in a study of shared T cell receptors in the human thymus. A single count supports this clone. Assay: immunoSEQ multiplex PCR; the TCRdb copy retains only in-frame clones and omits some. The data show approximately 730,000 clones, with roughly 88% seen just once and roughly 0.01% held by the top ten. Per the germline V gene, CDR1 is SGHTA and CDR2 is FQGTGA. V lost 5 bases, J lost 0 bases, and 8 bases lay in between. This CDR3 contains 14 residues. These data are also associated with another study on human thymus T cells. In that study: Among the donors, all were healthy Finnish infants having corrective surgery for congenital heart defects. The source of the thymus tissue was resections taken during corrective heart surgery. Thymic and blood repertoires appeared to show biased V and J gene usage.

This chain links TRBV7-3 with TRBJ2-1; D call uncertain. The sequence was obtained from a girl under three years old with a congenital heart defect. The sample was thymocytes. The CDR3 nucleotides read TGTGCCAGCAGCCTGAGGAGCTCCTACAATGAGCAGTTCTTC. This codes for CASSLRSSYNEQFF.